The 30 T cell receptor beta chains below all came from one sample that was sequenced in a study of cytomegalovirus exposure and HLA in healthy donors. With 60 Vbeta and 13 Jbeta primers, the PCR was carried out. Data came from immunoSEQ multiplex PCR; TCRdb stores just in-frame clones and leaves some out. The top ten hold about 3.5% of the sample, which has roughly 84,000 clones, about 77% seen once. The sample comprised PBMCs. The origin of the receptors is a middle-aged man in good health and CMV-seronegative.

The chain couples TRBV6-6 to TRBJ1-2; TRBD1 matches at 7 bases. This CDR3 has 14 amino acids. V shed 7 bases and J 7 bases; nucleotides not matched to a gene: 12. CDR1 and CDR2 from the germline V gene are MNHNY and SVGAGI (reference sequence). CDR3 sequence reads: CASKAGTADTGYTF. CDR3 in DNA: TGTGCCAGCAAAGCCGGGACAGCTGACACTGGCTACACCTTC.

This clone was observed a handful of times. J is TRBJ1-3 and V is TRBV7-9; D remains unclear. Between the trimmed V and J ends, which lost 3 bases and 2 bases, there was a span of 14 bases. CDR1 is SEHNR, CDR2 FQNEAQ, per germline (reference sequence). The CDR3 is made up of 16 amino acids. The CDR3 is CASSLGDITPGNTIYF. In DNA, the CDR3 is TGTGCCAGCAGCTTGGGCGACATAACCCCTGGAAACACCATATATTTT.

The genes are TRBV6-6 and TRBJ2-5; 11 bases are a match to TRBD1. V was pared by 6 bases and J by 2 bases, with 5 bases of the junction left unmatched. CDR1 and CDR2 from the germline V gene are MNHNY and SVGAGI (reference sequence). The CDR3 has 15 amino acids. The CDR3 loop is CASSPRDRGQETQYF. CDR3 nucleotide sequence: TGTGCCAGCAGCCCCCGGGACAGGGGGCAAGAGACCCAGTACTTC.

The chain uses TRBV7-2 and TRBJ1-2; TRBD1 aligns across 7 bases. The germline CDR1 and CDR2 sequences are SGHTA and FQGNSA. The CDR3 length is 15 residues. The V segment lost 4 bases and the J segment 4 bases; nucleotides outside the gene matches: 9. The CDR3 DNA follows: TGTGCCAGCAGCTCCCGACAGGGCCCTCTCTATGGCTACACCTTC. As protein: CASSSRQGPLYGYTF.

This clone was picked up one time. The rearrangement joins TRBV6-5 to TRBJ1-5, with 8 positions matching TRBD1. V was clipped by 0 bases and J by 7 bases; unmatched bases: 2. This CDR3 has 14 amino acids. Germline V CDR1 and CDR2: MNHEY, SVGAGI. The CDR3 protein is CASSYSTGVQPQHF. The DNA for the CDR3 is TGTGCCAGCAGTTACTCGACAGGGGTGCAGCCCCAGCATTTT.

This chain connects TRBV27 to TRBJ2-2; TRBD1 matches at 7 bases. There are 13 residues in the CDR3. The germline gives CDR1 MNHEY, CDR2 SMNVEV (reference sequence). The V gene end was trimmed by 4 bases and the J gene end by 6 bases; junction bases not matched to a gene: 2. CDR3 in DNA: TGTGCCAGCAGTTGGACAGGTGCCGGGGAGCTGTTTTTT. This gives the protein CASSWTGAGELFF.

The chain is built from TRBV9 and TRBJ2-1; possibly TRBD1 for D (6 bases). The CDR3 is 17 amino acids. The V gene lost 4 bases and the J gene lost 4 bases, with 21 bases spanning the gap. In germline, CDR1 is SGDLS, CDR2 YYNGEE. CDR3 loop: CASSLSGQPLMYNEQFF. CDR3 nucleotides: TGTGCCAGCAGCCTTTCCGGACAGCCGCTCATGTACAATGAGCAGTTCTTC.

The rearrangement links TRBV27 to TRBJ1-4, with D possibly matching TRBD1 (6 bases). Germline CDR1 reads MNHEY; CDR2 reads SMNVEV (reference sequence). With 6 bases removed from V and 0 bases from J, the gap between germline ends came to 17 bases. The CDR3 loop spans 17 amino acids. The CDR3 nucleotides are TGTGCCAGCAGACCAAGGACAGCATCAGCAACTAATGAAAAACTGTTTTTT. This sequence encodes CASRPRTASATNEKLFF.

This chain connects TRBV19 to TRBJ2-3, with D tentatively TRBD2 (5 bases). Trimming pared 7 bases from V and 1 base from J, leaving 15 bases between. This CDR3 has 15 amino acids. Germline V gene lookup returns CDR1 LNHDA and CDR2 SQIVND (reference sequence). The CDR3 region has the DNA TGTGCCAGTATGAGCGGTGACCTGCGCACAGATACGCAGTATTTT. It codes for CASMSGDLRTDTQYF. Full variable domain (missing parts from reference TRBV19 and TRBJ2-3): DGGITQSPKYLFRKEGQNVTLSCEQNLNHDAMYWYRQDPGQGLRLIYYSQIVNDFQKGDIAEGYSVSREKKESFPLTVTSAQKNPTAFYLCASMSGDLRTDTQYFGPGTRLTVL.

This clone was seen a handful of times. The chain is built from TRBV2 and TRBJ1-5; possibly TRBD1 for D (6 bases). The CDR3 is made up of 15 amino acids. The V gene's germline CDR1 is SNHLY and CDR2 FYNNEI. Trimming removed 6 bases from V and 0 bases from J, with 12 bases in between. CDR3 loop: CASSLGQNSNQPQHF. The CDR3 DNA follows: TGTGCCAGCAGCCTCGGACAGAATAGCAATCAGCCCCAGCATTTT.

The chain has TRBV29-1 and TRBJ1-2, with a tentative D call TRBD1 (6 bases). V lost 0 bases, J lost 5 bases, and 13 bases lay in between. Germline V lookup: CDR1 SQVTM, CDR2 ANQGSEA. The CDR3 is 14 amino acids. CDR3 DNA sequence: TGCAGCGTTGAAGATGTGGCGACAGGTTATGGCTACACCTTC. Protein: CSVEDVATGYGYTF.

The chain couples TRBV10-3 to TRBJ2-3; the match to TRBD2 covers 13 bases. The CDR3 extends over 17 amino acids. J was trimmed by 0 bases and V by 4 bases; bases with no gene match: 4. Per the germline V gene, CDR1 is ENHRY and CDR2 is SYGVKD. In DNA form, the CDR3 reads TGTGCCATCAGTGGGACTAGCGGGGGTCCTAGCACAGATACGCAGTATTTT. This encodes CAISGTSGGPSTDTQYF.

This sequence joins TRBV30 and TRBJ2-7; 12 bases are shared with TRBD1. With 0 bases clipped from V and 10 bases from J, the junction kept 7 bases outside the gene matches. Germline CDR1 is GTSNPN and CDR2 is SVGIG (reference sequence). This CDR3 is built from 14 residues. CDR3 bases: TGTGCCTGGAGTGTAAAGGGGACAGGGGGCGCACAGTACTTC. The encoded protein is CAWSVKGTGGAQYF.

V gene TRBV19 combines with J gene TRBJ2-2, with no clear D. The CDR3 loop spans 16 amino acids. CDR1 and CDR2 (germline): LNHDA, SQIVND (reference sequence). V was shortened by 3 bases and J by 2 bases, with 13 bases between the two germline ends. CDR3 nucleotide sequence: TGTGCCAGTAGTATTCGGAGAGTTTCTAACACCGGGGAGCTGTTTTTT. It codes for CASSIRRVSNTGELFF.

The rearrangement uses TRBV7-3 and TRBJ2-1, with 10 positions matching TRBD2. CDR1 and CDR2 (germline): SGHTA, FQGTGA. This CDR3 has 16 residues. Trimming cost V 4 bases and J 8 bases; bases outside gene matches: 11. CDR3 DNA: TGTGCCAGCAGCTCGACCAGCGGGGGGGCCAAAGATGAGCAGTTCTTC. Protein product: CASSSTSGGAKDEQFF.

The rearrangement links TRBV5-1 to TRBJ2-3; 11 bases align to TRBD2. V was pared by 5 bases and J by 6 bases, with 2 bases of the junction left unmatched. Germline values: CDR1 SGHRS, CDR2 YFSETQ. This CDR3 comprises 13 residues. The CDR3: CASRLAGVDTQYF. The CDR3 coding sequence is TGCGCCAGCAGACTAGCGGGGGTTGATACGCAGTATTTT.

The chain links TRBV6-1 to TRBJ1-4, with 9 bases aligning to TRBD1. V gave up 10 bases and J gave up 7 bases; unmatched junction bases: 10. Germline V gives CDR1 MNHNS, CDR2 SASEGT. This CDR3 is built from 14 residues. CDR3 in DNA: TGTGCCACCACTCTCGACAGGGGGTCTGAAAAACTGTTTTTT. It is translated as CATTLDRGSEKLFF.

A note on this clone: Within the sample, other DNA sequences also encode this same CDR3. The chain is built from TRBV7-9 and TRBJ1-1; the match to TRBD1 covers 10 bases. V was clipped by 5 bases and J by 5 bases; unmatched bases: 11. Germline V CDR1 and CDR2: SEHNR, FQNEAQ (reference sequence). The length of the CDR3 is 16 residues. For the CDR3, the DNA is TGTGCCAGCAGCATGAGACAGGGGGCGCATAAGACTGAAGCTTTCTTT. Its translation: CASSMRQGAHKTEAFF.

This clone was picked up one time. The chain employs TRBV7-3 and TRBJ1-6, with 8 bases fitting TRBD1. CDR3 size: 13 residues. Per germline, CDR1 SGHTA and CDR2 FQGTGA. Trimming at V came to 5 bases and at J to 8 bases, leaving 2 bases not matched to a gene. CDR3 residues: CASSPDRDSPLHF. CDR3 coding DNA: TGTGCCAGCAGCCCGGACAGGGATTCACCCCTCCACTTT.

This clone was observed a handful of times. The chain couples TRBV6-5 to TRBJ1-2; 10 bases line up with TRBD1. J gave up 6 bases and V 5 bases, and 6 bases lay outside the gene matches. CDR1 and CDR2 (germline): MNHEY, SVGAGI. This CDR3 spans 14 amino acids. The CDR3 region is CASSDGQGVNGYTF. As DNA, the CDR3 is TGTGCCAGCAGTGACGGACAGGGGGTGAATGGCTACACCTTC.

The V and J genes are TRBV6-6 and TRBJ2-2, with TRBD1 matching 7 bases. The V segment lost 4 bases and the J segment 8 bases; nucleotides outside the gene matches: 4. The CDR3 covers 13 residues. The V gene's germline CDR1 is MNHNY and CDR2 SVGAGI (reference sequence). Written as DNA, the CDR3 is TGTGCCAGCAGTTTGGACAGGCGAGGGGAGCTGTTTTTT. Protein sequence: CASSLDRRGELFF.

The rearrangement links TRBV5-1 to TRBJ2-5; D gene unclear. With 0 bases removed from V and 2 bases from J, the gap between germline ends came to 8 bases. Germline loops: CDR1 SGHRS, CDR2 YFSETQ. The CDR3 is made up of 14 amino acids. CDR3 protein: CASSLGADQETQYF. As DNA, the CDR3 is TGCGCCAGCAGCTTGGGGGCAGATCAAGAGACCCAGTACTTC.

The V gene is TRBV7-2, the J gene TRBJ2-1; 9 bases are shared with TRBD2. Trimming took 3 bases from V and 7 from J; bases not matched to a gene: 10. This CDR3 contains 16 residues. The germline V gene encodes CDR1 SGHTA and CDR2 FQGNSA. CDR3 DNA: TGTGCCAGCAGCTTGAGCGGGGGGCGGGAAGGGAATGAGCAGTTCTTC. Translation gives CASSLSGGREGNEQFF. Variable domain in full (rest from reference TRBV7-2 and TRBJ2-1): GAGVSQSPSNKVTEKGKDVELRCDPISGHTALYWYRQSLGQGLEFLIYFQGNSAPDKSGLPSDRFSAERTGGSVSTLTIQRTQQEDSAVYLCASSLSGGREGNEQFFGPGTRLTVL.

The chain's CDR3 is CASSLGEVVYGYTF. The CDR3 DNA reads TGCGCCAGCAGCTTGGGGGAGGTCGTCTATGGCTACACCTTC. The chain links TRBV5-1 to TRBJ1-2; no reliable D call. There are 14 residues in the CDR3. V was trimmed by 0 bases and J by 4 bases, leaving 10 bases between them. Germline CDR1 and CDR2: SGHRS and YFSETQ.

The rearrangement links TRBV9 to TRBJ2-3; TRBD2 is a possible D gene (5 bases). V lost 0 bases, J lost 6 bases, and 17 bases lay in between. The germline gives CDR1 SGDLS, CDR2 YYNGEE. The CDR3 totals 16 residues. CDR3 loop: CASSVVGRPGVDTQYF. Written as DNA, the CDR3 is TGTGCCAGCAGCGTAGTCGGTAGGCCCGGGGTGGATACGCAGTATTTT. The variable domain in full, completed from reference TRBV9 and TRBJ2-3, reads DSGVTQTPKHLITATGQRVTLRCSPRSGDLSVYWYQQSLDQGLQFLIQYYNGEERAKGNILERFSAQQFPDLHSELNLSSLELGDSALYFCASSVVGRPGVDTQYFGPGTRLTVL.

For this clone: Other DNA variants within this sample encode the same CDR3. V is TRBV6-1 and J is TRBJ2-3, with 8 bases matching TRBD1. V lost 3 bases, J lost 4 bases, and 3 bases stayed unmatched. The CDR3 covers 14 residues. Germline V gene lookup returns CDR1 MNHNS and CDR2 SASEGT. The CDR3 is CASSEGTGSDTQYF. The CDR3 nucleotides are TGTGCCAGCAGTGAGGGGACAGGATCAGATACGCAGTATTTT.

The chain links TRBV19 to TRBJ1-5, with D possibly TRBD1 on 5 matching bases. Trimming stripped 4 bases from V and 6 bases from J, with 13 bases between. The CDR3 is 14 amino acids. Germline assignment: CDR1 LNHDA and CDR2 SQIVND (reference sequence). CDR3 DNA sequence: TGTGCCAGTAGTACTCCAGGGAAAGGTCAGCCCCAGCATTTT. As protein: CASSTPGKGQPQHF.

V gene TRBV5-1 combines with J gene TRBJ2-5; perhaps TRBD1 as D (6 bases). The J call is doubtful: the DNA matches TRBJ2-7 better. CDR3 length: 14 residues. Germline V gene data show CDR1 as SGHRS and CDR2 as YFSETQ. In DNA form, the CDR3 reads TGCGCCAGCAGCCTTCGACAGGAGTCCTACGAGCAGTACTTC. Translating it yields CASSLRQESYEQYF.

The V and J genes are TRBV14 and TRBJ2-3; TRBD1 agrees at 11 bases. The CDR3 runs 16 residues. Losses at the gene ends were 4 bases for V and 4 bases for J; bases not matched to a gene: 7. Germline loops: CDR1 SGHDN, CDR2 FVKESK. The CDR3 DNA reads as TGTGCCAGCAGCCCTCGGACAGGGGGCATTTCAGATACGCAGTATTTT. It is translated as CASSPRTGGISDTQYF.

In its sample, this clone was seen once. This chain joins TRBV5-6 and TRBJ2-3; the match to TRBD2 covers 9 bases. After removal of 4 bases from V and 2 bases from J, the junction contained 14 bases not matched to a gene. Per the germline V gene, CDR1 is SGHDT and CDR2 is YYEEEE. The CDR3 covers 18 residues. For the CDR3, the DNA is TGTGCCAGCAGCCGCCGGGTATTAGCGGGGGCCAACACAGATACGCAGTATTTT. Translating it yields CASSRRVLAGANTDTQYF.